This entry describes one T cell receptor (beta chain). Its antigen is undetermined. Noted time point: late sampling 161 to 241 days after vaccination in a few convalescent patients. The treatment here: roughly 10-day PBMC culture with coronavirus spike peptide pools or control peptides (ViraFEST assay). Before TCRs were sequenced, ViraFEST expanded antigen-specific T cells with peptide pools. At the Johns Hopkins FTIC core, DNA taken from cultured CD4+ T cells was sequenced by way of the Oncomine TCR Beta short-read assay. TCRdb independently ran MiXCR on the PCR reads; one entry per CDR3 protein. The sample records over 20,000 distinct CDR3 sequences, more than 30% being singletons. V was shortened by 3 bases and J by 4 bases, with 13 bases between the two germline ends. The CDR3 is 14 residues long. The germline V gene encodes CDR1 KGHSH and CDR2 LQKENI. These data come from a study of vaccination and CD4 T cells after COVID-19.

The sequencing here drew on CD4+ T cells from blood, cultured in vitro, taken about 7 months after SARS-CoV-2 vaccination. V usage is TRBV18 and J usage is TRBJ2-7, with a tentative D call TRBD1 (6 bases). The sequence came from a human donor who had recovered from COVID-19. The CDR3 DNA reads as TGTGCCAGCTCACCCGGGACAAAGCGGTACGAGCAGTACTTC. This encodes CASSPGTKRYEQYF.